The 27 T cell receptor beta chains listed next were all sequenced from one sample in a study of CD8+CD57+ T cells in acquired aplastic anemia. It was patients with CD8+CD57+ cell expansion by flow cytometry who were chosen for sequencing. TCR beta VDJ combinations and CDR3 sequences were profiled from genomic DNA. TCRdb redid the calling of the reads with MiXCR, one entry per CDR3 protein. The data hold around 430,000 distinct CDR3 sequences, with about a third observed a single time. The source material was sorted CD4+, CD8+, or CD8+CD57+ T cells (not recorded which) from PBMCs. Receptors originate from a human donor with aplastic anemia.

The rearrangement links TRBV30 to TRBJ1-2; D unclear. Trimming left V 1 base short and J 1 base short, with 7 bases between. CDR1 and CDR2 (germline): GTSNPN, SVGIG (reference sequence). The CDR3 loop spans 13 amino acids. Written as DNA, the CDR3 is TGTGCCTGGAGTGATCAGGATAACTATGGCTACACCTTC. The encoded protein is CAWSDQDNYGYTF.

The chain carries TRBV5-1 and TRBJ2-2; 13 bases are a match to TRBD2. The germline gives CDR1 SGHRS, CDR2 YFSETQ. CDR3 size: 18 residues. The V gene end was trimmed by 5 bases and the J gene end by 2 bases; junction bases not matched to a gene: 9. The CDR3, as DNA: TGCGCCAGCAGTCTAGGACTAGCGGGAGCGCGTAACACCGGGGAGCTGTTTTTT. This translates into CASSLGLAGARNTGELFF.

Of note for this clonotype: A much larger clonotype is one base distant, so this may be a read error. This chain connects TRBV20-1 to TRBJ1-5; D not certain. Germline V lookup: CDR1 DFQATT, CDR2 SNEGSKA (reference sequence). This CDR3 contains 10 residues. The DNA for the CDR3 is TGCGGAGATAGCAATCAGCCCCAGCATTTT. Its protein is CGDSNQPQHF.

This clonotype was recorded at least ten times. The J gene is TRBJ1-4, the V gene TRBV12-3 or TRBV12-4; tentatively, D is TRBD1 (5 bases). The CDR3 runs to 15 residues. V lost 6 bases and J 7 bases, leaving 18 bases between the germline ends. The chain's CDR3 is CASSPDSSGSEKLFF. Written as DNA, the CDR3 is TGTGCCAGCAGCCCCGACAGCTCAGGTAGTGAAAAACTGTTTTTT.

A remark on this clonotype: Since the CDR3 does not end with the conserved phenylalanine or tryptophan, this likely comes from a read error. It is unclear where the CDR3 begins or ends on the DNA, so no DNA is shown, and the CDR3 is as TCRdb lists it. This chain connects TRBV20-1 to TRBJ2-1; the table calls TRBD2, which could not be checked here. Ends included, the CDR3 has 10 residues. The germline CDR1 and CDR2 sequences are DFQATT and SNEGSKA (reference sequence). The CDR3 protein is CSASGNNIFG.

This chain connects TRBV5-1 to TRBJ2-1; 13 positions match TRBD2. The CDR3 totals 15 residues. J lost 8 bases, V lost 4 bases, and 6 bases had no gene match. Germline values: CDR1 SGHRS, CDR2 YFSETQ. This CDR3 reads CASSQGLAGADEQFF. The CDR3 DNA reads TGCGCCAGCAGCCAAGGACTAGCGGGAGCCGATGAGCAGTTCTTC.

This clonotype has at least ten counts. The J gene is TRBJ1-5, the V gene TRBV19, with TRBD1 as a possible D gene (5 bases). This CDR3 spans 15 amino acids. The germline gives CDR1 LNHDA, CDR2 SQIVND (reference sequence). V shed 5 bases and J shed 0 bases, with 11 bases lying between them. This CDR3 reads CASSPTGYSNQPQHF. CDR3 DNA sequence: TGTGCCAGTAGTCCAACAGGTTATAGCAATCAGCCCCAGCATTTT.

This clonotype was seen many times. The chain employs TRBV10-3 and TRBJ2-6, with 7 bases aligning to TRBD1. CDR3 length: 14 residues. V shed 11 bases, J shed 4 bases, and the junction held 8 bases outside the gene matches. The V gene's germline CDR1 is ENHRY and CDR2 SYGVKD. The DNA for the CDR3 is TGTGCCGTCGGACAGGCCGACGGGGCCAACGTCCTGACTTTC. This gives the protein CAVGQADGANVLTF.

The genes are TRBV15 and TRBJ2-6; unclear D gene. Trimming cost V 0 bases and J 4 bases, with 4 bases left between them. The germline V gene encodes CDR1 LNHNV and CDR2 YYDKDF (reference sequence). The CDR3 runs 14 residues. This chain's CDR3 is CATSREQGANVLTF. CDR3 sequence (DNA): TGTGCCACCAGCAGAGAACAGGGGGCCAACGTCCTGACTTTC.

In this sample, this clonotype turned up many times. The gene calls are TRBV15 and TRBJ1-2; 7 bases match TRBD1. Germline V lookup: CDR1 LNHNV, CDR2 YYDKDF (reference sequence). CDR3 length: 16 residues. Germline trimming cut 0 bases from V and 4 bases from J; bases unmatched to any gene: 8. CDR3 nucleotide sequence: TGTGCCACCAGCAGAGAAACGGGACAGAACTTCTATGGCTACACCTTC. This gives the protein CATSRETGQNFYGYTF.

This clonotype was counted at least ten times. The rearrangement links TRBV19 to TRBJ2-2, with a possible D match to TRBD2 (7 bases). V was clipped by 7 bases and J by 1 base, with 13 bases between them. Looked up from germline, CDR1 is LNHDA and CDR2 is SQIVND (reference sequence). There are 15 residues in the CDR3. This CDR3 reads CASTGGGWNTGELFF. The CDR3 DNA reads TGTGCCAGTACCGGCGGGGGCTGGAACACCGGGGAGCTGTTTTTT.

This sequence joins TRBV9 and TRBJ2-7; 9 positions agree with TRBD2. This CDR3 has 15 amino acids. CDR1 and CDR2 from the germline V gene are SGDLS and YYNGEE. After removal of 4 bases from V and 2 bases from J, the junction contained 7 bases not matched to a gene. CDR3 in amino acids: CASSPTSGPTYEQYF. The CDR3 region has the DNA TGTGCCAGCAGCCCTACTAGCGGGCCAACCTACGAGCAGTACTTC. Looking up the rest from reference TRBV9 and TRBJ2-7 gives the full variable domain: DSGVTQTPKHLITATGQRVTLRCSPRSGDLSVYWYQQSLDQGLQFLIQYYNGEERAKGNILERFSAQQFPDLHSELNLSSLELGDSALYFCASSPTSGPTYEQYFGPGTRLTVT.

A few counts support this clonotype. V usage is TRBV5-1 and J usage is TRBJ1-3; the D gene is possibly TRBD1 (5 bases). Germline V gene lookup returns CDR1 SGHRS and CDR2 YFSETQ. Deletions cut 0 bases from V and 5 bases from J, with 18 bases between. The CDR3 has 17 residues. CDR3 bases: TGCGCCAGCAGCTTGGCCAATTTCGGGGGGACGAGAAACACCATATATTTT. This gives the protein CASSLANFGGTRNTIYF.

This rearrangement joins TRBV5-1 to TRBJ2-1; 7 bases fit TRBD2. The CDR3 sequence is 17 residues long. Germline CDR1 reads SGHRS; CDR2 reads YFSETQ. V lost 4 bases and J lost 4; bases outside the gene matches: 14. In nucleotides, the CDR3 is TGCGCCAGCAGCCCGATGCTCAGTGCTAGCGGATACAATGAGCAGTTCTTC. Its protein is CASSPMLSASGYNEQFF.

The chain joins TRBV9 to TRBJ1-1; 8 bases fit TRBD1. The CDR3 loop spans 17 amino acids. The germline V gene has CDR1 SGDLS and CDR2 YYNGEE. Losses at the gene ends were 2 bases for V and 1 base for J; bases not matched to a gene: 10. CDR3 sequence reads: CASSVGQGRRENTEAFF. In nucleotides, the CDR3 is TGTGCCAGCAGCGTCGGACAGGGACGGAGGGAGAACACTGAAGCTTTCTTT.

The J gene is TRBJ2-7, the V gene TRBV12-3 or TRBV12-4, with 12 bases identical to TRBD1. V shed 6 bases, J shed 5 bases, and the junction held 8 bases outside the gene matches. The length of the CDR3 is 15 residues. The DNA for the CDR3 is TGTGCCAGCAGGTTCACCGGGACAGGGGGCAACGAGCAGTACTTC. Protein: CASRFTGTGGNEQYF.

This clonotype was seen ten or more times. V is TRBV7-3 and J is TRBJ2-7; 9 positions agree with TRBD2. The CDR3 has 14 residues. CDR1 SGHTA and CDR2 FQGTGA come from the germline V gene. With V trimmed by 5 bases and J by 4 bases, 6 bases remained unmatched. In nucleotides, the CDR3 is TGTGCCAGCAGCCCCAGTAGCGGGAGTTACGAGCAGTACTTC. Translating gives CASSPSSGSYEQYF.

To note about this clonotype: A clone one base away is much larger, so this may be a read error. The chain couples TRBV7-3 to TRBJ2-1, with D possibly TRBD2 on 5 matching bases. The CDR3 is 11 amino acids. The ends were cut back, 3 bases at V and 9 bases at J, with 6 bases in the middle. Germline V CDR1 and CDR2: SGHTA, FQGTGA. The CDR3 sequence: CASSLGVEQFF. The CDR3 DNA sequence: TGTGCCAGCAGCTTGGGAGTTGAGCAGTTCTTC.

The rearrangement uses TRBV27 and TRBJ1-2, with D maybe TRBD1 (5 bases). Germline loops: CDR1 MNHEY, CDR2 SMNVEV (reference sequence). The CDR3 is 16 residues long. The V gene lost 0 bases and the J gene lost 7 bases, with 18 bases spanning the gap. The CDR3: CASSLSMAGRVTGYTF. The CDR3 DNA follows: TGTGCCAGCAGTTTATCGATGGCAGGCAGGGTGACTGGCTACACCTTC.

For this clonotype: A read error may be the cause here, since a much bigger clone is one base away. J is TRBJ2-7 and V is TRBV19; D ambiguous. This CDR3 spans 15 amino acids. Germline-derived CDR1 and CDR2 are LNHDA and SQIVND (reference sequence). Trimming pared 11 bases from V and 0 bases from J, leaving 20 bases between. CDR3 loop: CAGRRLGVDSYEQYF. For the CDR3, the DNA is TGTGCCGGCCGCCGCCTTGGGGTCGACTCCTACGAGCAGTACTTC.

As concerns this clonotype: A much larger clone lies a single base off, so this may be a read error. The rearrangement links TRBV2 to TRBJ2-1; D assignment may be TRBD1 or TRBD2 (5 bases each). CDR1 and CDR2 (germline): SNHLY, FYNNEI. The CDR3 is 13 residues long. The CDR3 nucleotides are TGTGCCAGCTCGAGAGGGGTCTACAATGAGCAGTCCTTC. It specifies CASSRGVYNEQSF.

This clonotype was detected once. A much larger clone differs by one base, so this may be a read error. The chain has TRBV29-1 and TRBJ2-3, with D possibly matching TRBD2 (7 bases). The CDR3 extends over 16 amino acids. CDR1 is SQVTM, CDR2 ANQGSEA, per germline. V was shortened by 5 bases and J by 4 bases, with 22 bases between the two germline ends. CDR3: CSVIRGAVLFADTQYF. The CDR3 coding sequence is TGCAGCGTTATCCGGGGGGCAGTCTTGTTCGCAGATACGCAGTATTTT.

Remarks on this clonotype: A much bigger clone sits one base away, suggesting this may be a read error. The CDR3 DNA sequence: TGTGCCAGCAGCTTAGATCTCTCGCAGGGCGGCGAGCAGTACTTC. Protein: CASSLDLSQGGEQYF. This chain joins TRBV7-6 and TRBJ2-7; D is perhaps TRBD1 (5 bases). Germline values: CDR1 SGHVS, CDR2 FNYEAQ. CDR3 length: 15 amino acids. V was pared by 1 base and J by 6 bases, with 16 bases between. Combining the CDR3 with reference TRBV7-6 and TRBJ2-7 gives the whole variable domain GAGVSQSPRYKVTKRGQDVALRCDPISGHVSLYWYRQALGQGPEFLTYFNYEAQQDKSGLPNDRFSAERPEGSISTLTIQRTEQRDSAMYRCASSLDLSQGGEQYFGPGTRLTVT.

V and J are TRBV10-3 and TRBJ1-2, with D perhaps TRBD1 (6 bases). The CDR3 length is 12 residues. V was trimmed by 10 bases and J by 8 bases, leaving 17 bases between them. CDR1 is ENHRY, CDR2 SYGVKD, per germline. The CDR3 loop is CANGGGAEGYTF. CDR3 DNA: TGTGCCAACGGCGGGGGGGCGGAGGGCTACACCTTC.

This clonotype was observed a few times. The chain has TRBV7-8 and TRBJ2-5; possibly TRBD2 for D (5 bases). The germline CDR1 and CDR2 sequences are SGHVS and FQNEAQ. This CDR3 has 14 residues. V lost 1 base and J 10 bases, leaving 16 bases between the germline ends. The CDR3 spells CASSLGVGVGDQYF. The CDR3 DNA reads TGTGCCAGCAGCTTAGGGGTCGGGGTCGGGGACCAGTACTTC. The full variable domain, completed using reference TRBV7-8 and TRBJ2-5, is GAGVSQSPRYKVAKRGQDVALRCDPISGHVSLFWYQQALGQGPEFLTYFQNEAQLDKSGLPSDRFFAERPEGSVSTLKIQRTQQEDSAVYLCASSLGVGVGDQYFGPGTRLLVL.

This clonotype has just a few counts. This rearrangement joins TRBV12-3 or TRBV12-4 to TRBJ1-3; D is possibly TRBD1 (6 bases). This CDR3 has 15 residues. V was cut by 6 bases and J by 3 bases, with 15 bases left in between. The CDR3 here is CASRAFSDSGNTIYF. The CDR3 DNA follows: TGTGCCAGCAGAGCCTTTTCGGACAGTGGAAACACCATATATTTT.

The V call is TRBV29-1, the J call TRBJ2-3; weak D call: TRBD2 (6 bases). V shed 6 bases and J shed 0 bases, with 16 bases lying between them. The CDR3 contains 15 residues. Germline V gene lookup returns CDR1 SQVTM and CDR2 ANQGSEA. The CDR3, as DNA: TGCAGCGTGCATGCCCGGGACTCTAGCACAGATACGCAGTATTTT. Its translation: CSVHARDSSTDTQYF.